The rows below give T cell receptor beta chains drawn from one sample of a study of CD8+ T cells in alopecia areata. Sequenced by immunoSEQ multiplex PCR; TCRdb stores in-frame clones only, minus some. The table shows approximately 210,000 clones, with 50% to 75% occurring only once. The starting material was CD4+ T cells sorted from blood, obtained at week 4, from a patient treated with tofacitinib. These receptors came from a human donor with alopecia areata. Each CDR3 is given with its conserved first and last residue. A D gene is named only where the DNA matches it firmly. Clone size is shown for a subset of rows, as once, few, many or a class of expanded clone.

CDR3aa: CSATIQGTQETQYF; CDR3nt: TGCAGCGCCACAATACAGGGGACCCAAGAGACCCAGTACTTC; j_gene: TRBJ2-5; abundance: -; d_gene: TRBD1; v_gene: TRBV29-1
CDR3aa: CASSEWERGRNQPQHF; CDR3nt: TGTGCCAGCAGTGAATGGGAAAGGGGGCGGAATCAGCCCCAGCATTTT; j_gene: TRBJ1-5; abundance: -; d_gene: TRBD1; v_gene: TRBV6-1
CDR3aa: CAWSVPGRGIAPQHF; CDR3nt: TGTGCCTGGAGTGTACCGGGACGGGGCATTGCGCCCCAGCATTTT; j_gene: TRBJ1-5; abundance: -; d_gene: -; v_gene: TRBV30
CDR3aa: CASSERVGQETQYF; CDR3nt: TGTGCCAGCAGTGAACGTGTGGGGCAAGAGACCCAGTACTTC; j_gene: TRBJ2-5; abundance: -; d_gene: -; v_gene: TRBV2
CDR3aa: CASSLAAVSGELFF; CDR3nt: TGTGCCAGCAGCTTAGCCGCCGTCTCCGGGGAGCTGTTTTTT; j_gene: TRBJ2-2; abundance: few; d_gene: -; v_gene: TRBV7-9
CDR3aa: CAWTPRFNEKLFF; CDR3nt: TGTGCCTGGACCCCGAGGTTTAATGAAAAACTGTTTTTT; j_gene: TRBJ1-4; abundance: -; d_gene: -; v_gene: TRBV30
CDR3aa: CASSSGQRNIQYF; CDR3nt: TGTGCCAGCAGCTCCGGACAGCGGAACATTCAGTACTTC; j_gene: TRBJ2-4; abundance: -; d_gene: -; v_gene: TRBV7-2
CDR3aa: CASSFGQDEGYTF; CDR3nt: TGCGCCAGCAGCTTCGGGCAGGATGAAGGCTACACCTTC; j_gene: TRBJ1-2; abundance: once; d_gene: -; v_gene: TRBV5-1
CDR3aa: CASSPGTGYLNTEAFF; CDR3nt: TGTGCCAGCAGTCCCGGGACAGGGTACCTGAACACTGAAGCTTTCTTT; j_gene: TRBJ1-1; abundance: -; d_gene: TRBD1; v_gene: TRBV6-6
CDR3aa: CAISTIGQYNEQFF; CDR3nt: TGTGCCATCAGCACAATTGGACAGTACAATGAGCAGTTCTTC; j_gene: TRBJ2-1; abundance: -; d_gene: -; v_gene: TRBV10-3
CDR3aa: CASNLLAGENIQYF; CDR3nt: TGTGCCAGCAACTTACTAGCGGGAGAAAACATTCAGTACTTC; j_gene: TRBJ2-4; abundance: once; d_gene: TRBD2; v_gene: TRBV2
CDR3aa: CASSSRGDYTF; CDR3nt: TGTGCCAGCAGTTCTAGGGGGGACTACACCTTC; j_gene: TRBJ1-2; abundance: -; d_gene: -; v_gene: TRBV27
CDR3aa: CASSSPGTGDEQFF; CDR3nt: TGTGCCAGCAGCTCCCCGGGGACGGGGGATGAGCAGTTCTTC; j_gene: TRBJ2-1; abundance: -; d_gene: -; v_gene: TRBV11-2
CDR3aa: CASSYAWTGGMGEQYF; CDR3nt: TGTGCCAGCAGTTACGCCTGGACAGGGGGAATGGGGGAGCAGTACTTC; j_gene: TRBJ2-7; abundance: -; d_gene: TRBD1; v_gene: TRBV6-5
CDR3aa: CASSQDSAGVRHF; CDR3nt: TGTGCCAGCAGCCAAGACTCGGCGGGAGTGCGGCATTTT; j_gene: TRBJ1-5; abundance: -; d_gene: -; v_gene: TRBV4-2
CDR3aa: CASGWTGLNTGELFF; CDR3nt: TGTGCCAGCGGGTGGACAGGGTTGAACACCGGGGAGCTGTTTTTT; j_gene: TRBJ2-2; abundance: -; d_gene: TRBD1; v_gene: TRBV9
CDR3aa: CASTFNYEQYF; CDR3nt: TGCGCCAGCACCTTCAACTACGAGCAGTACTTC; j_gene: TRBJ2-7; abundance: few; d_gene: -; v_gene: TRBV5-1
CDR3aa: CSVAQGPGNTDTQYF; CDR3nt: TGCAGCGTTGCCCAGGGACCGGGGAACACAGATACGCAGTATTTT; j_gene: TRBJ2-3; abundance: -; d_gene: -; v_gene: TRBV29-1
CDR3aa: CASTPAMAVYEQYF; CDR3nt: TGCGCCAGCACCCCGGCCATGGCGGTCTACGAGCAGTACTTC; j_gene: TRBJ2-7; abundance: -; d_gene: -; v_gene: TRBV5-1
CDR3aa: CAWSVSVTAEKLFF; CDR3nt: TGTGCCTGGAGTGTATCAGTGACAGCTGAAAAACTGTTTTTT; j_gene: TRBJ1-4; abundance: -; d_gene: -; v_gene: TRBV30
CDR3aa: CASRTGTMGAEAFF; CDR3nt: TGTGCCAGCAGAACCGGGACAATGGGGGCTGAAGCTTTCTTT; j_gene: TRBJ1-1; abundance: -; d_gene: -; v_gene: TRBV7-2
CDR3aa: CASSLGRDRLYEQYF; CDR3nt: TGTGCCAGCAGCTTAGGACGGGACAGGCTTTACGAGCAGTACTTC; j_gene: TRBJ2-7; abundance: -; d_gene: TRBD1; v_gene: TRBV11-2
CDR3aa: CASSLAQSPLHF; CDR3nt: TGTGCCAGCAGCTTAGCTCAATCACCCCTCCACTTT; j_gene: TRBJ1-6; abundance: -; d_gene: -; v_gene: TRBV11-2
CDR3aa: CASTWGREKLFF; CDR3nt: TGTGCCAGCACGTGGGGAAGGGAAAAACTGTTTTTT; j_gene: TRBJ1-4; abundance: -; d_gene: -; v_gene: TRBV6-6
CDR3aa: CASRKGLAGAYQETQYF; CDR3nt: TGTGCCAGCAGAAAGGGACTAGCGGGGGCGTACCAAGAGACCCAGTACTTC; j_gene: TRBJ2-5; abundance: -; d_gene: TRBD2; v_gene: TRBV13
CDR3aa: CASSHSGGSYEQYF; CDR3nt: TGTGCCAGCAGCCACTCCGGGGGCTCCTACGAGCAGTACTTC; j_gene: TRBJ2-7; abundance: -; d_gene: -; v_gene: TRBV27
CDR3aa: CSARSETQYF; CDR3nt: TGCAGTGCTAGATCAGAGACCCAGTACTTC; j_gene: TRBJ2-5; abundance: once; d_gene: -; v_gene: TRBV20-1
CDR3aa: CASSKLPSANYGYTF; CDR3nt: TGTGCCAGCAGCAAACTCCCCAGCGCAAACTATGGCTACACCTTC; j_gene: TRBJ1-2; abundance: -; d_gene: -; v_gene: TRBV27
CDR3aa: CASSLRNTGVTDTQYF; CDR3nt: TGTGCCAGCAGCTTACGGAACACAGGAGTCACAGATACGCAGTATTTT; j_gene: TRBJ2-3; abundance: many; d_gene: -; v_gene: TRBV5-6
CDR3aa: CASSPRTDTQYF; CDR3nt: TGTGCCAGCAGCCCCCGCACAGATACGCAGTATTTT; j_gene: TRBJ2-3; abundance: -; d_gene: -; v_gene: TRBV9
CDR3aa: CATSRYGGEQYF; CDR3nt: TGTGCCACCAGCAGGTACGGTGGCGAGCAGTACTTC; j_gene: TRBJ2-7; abundance: -; d_gene: -; v_gene: TRBV15
CDR3aa: CASSPTDTQYF; CDR3nt: TGCGCCAGCAGTCCGACAGATACGCAGTATTTT; j_gene: TRBJ2-3; abundance: few; d_gene: -; v_gene: TRBV23-1
CDR3aa: CASSEVGLETGELFF; CDR3nt: TGTGCCAGCAGTGAAGTAGGGTTGGAGACCGGGGAGCTGTTTTTT; j_gene: TRBJ2-2; abundance: few; d_gene: -; v_gene: TRBV2
CDR3aa: CASSGANRGRNEQFF; CDR3nt: TGTGCCAGCAGCGGGGCGAACAGGGGGCGCAATGAGCAGTTCTTC; j_gene: TRBJ2-1; abundance: -; d_gene: TRBD1; v_gene: TRBV5-4
CDR3aa: CSVDLFPTSGGGSTDTQYF; CDR3nt: TGCAGCGTTGACCTATTTCCCACTAGCGGGGGGGGTTCGACAGATACGCAGTATTTT; j_gene: TRBJ2-3; abundance: -; d_gene: TRBD2; v_gene: TRBV29-1
CDR3aa: CAIRGTGLNSPLHF; CDR3nt: TGTGCCATCAGGGGGACAGGGTTAAATTCACCCCTCCACTTT; j_gene: TRBJ1-6; abundance: -; d_gene: TRBD1; v_gene: TRBV10-3
CDR3aa: CASSLSGTSGFTDTQYF; CDR3nt: TGTGCCAGCAGTTTAAGCGGGACTAGCGGTTTCACAGATACGCAGTATTTT; j_gene: TRBJ2-3; abundance: -; d_gene: TRBD2; v_gene: TRBV27
CDR3aa: CASSAGASYEQYF; CDR3nt: TGTGCCAGCAGCGCAGGGGCCTCCTACGAGCAGTACTTC; j_gene: TRBJ2-7; abundance: -; d_gene: -; v_gene: TRBV7-2
CDR3aa: CASTPRGGSHPNQPQHF; CDR3nt: TGTGCCAGCACCCCACGGGGAGGGAGCCATCCCAATCAGCCCCAGCATTTT; j_gene: TRBJ1-5; abundance: once; d_gene: -; v_gene: TRBV27
CDR3aa: CASTKTTGLNTGELFF; CDR3nt: TGTGCCAGCACCAAAACGACAGGGTTGAACACCGGGGAGCTGTTTTTT; j_gene: TRBJ2-2; abundance: few; d_gene: TRBD1; v_gene: TRBV7-9
CDR3aa: CASSQDLGSFNEKLFF; CDR3nt: TGCGCCAGCAGCCAAGATCTCGGCAGCTTTAATGAAAAACTGTTTTTT; j_gene: TRBJ1-4; abundance: -; d_gene: -; v_gene: TRBV4-3
CDR3aa: CASSPSGGLDTQYF; CDR3nt: TGTGCCAGCAGCCCCAGCGGGGGTTTAGATACGCAGTATTTT; j_gene: TRBJ2-3; abundance: -; d_gene: TRBD2; v_gene: TRBV4-2
CDR3aa: CASSSRGPSGNTIYF; CDR3nt: TGTGCCAGCAGCTCAAGAGGCCCCTCTGGAAACACCATATATTTT; j_gene: TRBJ1-3; abundance: -; d_gene: -; v_gene: TRBV5-4
CDR3aa: CASSLGAGTDTQYF; CDR3nt: TGTGCCAGCAGCTTAGGGGCCGGGACGGATACGCAGTATTTT; j_gene: TRBJ2-3; abundance: once; d_gene: -; v_gene: TRBV7-3
CDR3aa: CSVDSRDHPTEAFF; CDR3nt: TGCAGCGTTGATTCTCGAGACCATCCCACTGAAGCTTTCTTT; j_gene: TRBJ1-1; abundance: -; d_gene: -; v_gene: TRBV29-1
CDR3aa: CASSLGPLTPPYEQYF; CDR3nt: TGTGCCAGCAGCTTAGGGCCTTTGACACCGCCCTACGAGCAGTACTTC; j_gene: TRBJ2-7; abundance: once; d_gene: -; v_gene: TRBV13
CDR3aa: CASSLGGFDSPLHF; CDR3nt: TGTGCCAGCAGCTTGGGTGGGTTCGATTCACCCCTCCACTTT; j_gene: TRBJ1-6; abundance: few; d_gene: -; v_gene: TRBV5-6
CDR3aa: CASSPTGGEAFF; CDR3nt: TGCGCCAGCAGCCCGACAGGGGGGGAAGCTTTCTTT; j_gene: TRBJ1-1; abundance: few; d_gene: TRBD1; v_gene: TRBV5-1
CDR3aa: CASSLDRVNYEQYF; CDR3nt: TGTGCCAGCAGCTTGGACAGGGTAAACTACGAGCAGTACTTC; j_gene: TRBJ2-7; abundance: -; d_gene: -; v_gene: TRBV5-4
CDR3aa: CASSQTRVGLKYF; CDR3nt: TGTGCCAGCAGTCAAACTCGGGTTGGTCTAAAGTACTTC; j_gene: TRBJ2-7; abundance: once; d_gene: -; v_gene: TRBV6-5
CDR3aa: CASSQVTGTRAYGYTF; CDR3nt: TGCGCCAGCAGCCAAGTTACGGGGACTCGAGCCTATGGCTACACCTTC; j_gene: TRBJ1-2; abundance: few; d_gene: -; v_gene: TRBV4-3
CDR3aa: CASSRDRGSYNEQFF; CDR3nt: TGTGCCAGCAGCCGGGACAGGGGCTCCTACAATGAGCAGTTCTTC; j_gene: TRBJ2-1; abundance: -; d_gene: TRBD1; v_gene: TRBV2
CDR3aa: CASSPGSNTEAFF; CDR3nt: TGTGCCAGCTCACCTGGGAGTAACACTGAAGCTTTCTTT; j_gene: TRBJ1-1; abundance: few; d_gene: -; v_gene: TRBV18
CDR3aa: CSVGGQMNTEAFF; CDR3nt: TGCAGCGTTGGGGGACAAATGAACACTGAAGCTTTCTTT; j_gene: TRBJ1-1; abundance: few; d_gene: -; v_gene: TRBV29-1
CDR3aa: CASSRAHSGIEGYGYTF; CDR3nt: TGCGCCAGCAGCCGGGCTCACAGTGGAATAGAGGGCTATGGCTACACCTTC; j_gene: TRBJ1-2; abundance: -; d_gene: -; v_gene: TRBV5-1